The next 4 T cell receptor beta chains were all read from a single sample in a study of TIL therapy for anti-PD-1-resistant metastatic lung cancer. The libraries were made with immunoSEQ v3. Sequencing was performed with immunoSEQ multiplex PCR; in TCRdb, only in-frame clones are kept and a portion is missing. The sample carries approximately 60,000 clones, 70% to 75% recorded once. Noted time point: pre-treatment sample, taken before nivolumab and TIL therapy. The source material was blood, sampled at baseline. Receptor source: a person between 25 and 79 years old with non-small cell lung cancer.

This chain joins TRBV6-5 and TRBJ2-1; possible D gene TRBD1, 6 bases. V was trimmed by 5 bases and J by 13 bases, leaving 15 bases between them. Germline assignment: CDR1 MNHEY and CDR2 SVGAGI. This CDR3 region has 12 residues. CDR3 in DNA: TGTGCCAGCAGTCCTCAGGGGAGAATACAGTTCTTC. Its protein product is CASSPQGRIQFF.

This sequence joins TRBV11-3 and TRBJ2-3; 12 bases are a match to TRBD2. J was trimmed by 6 bases and V by 4 bases; bases with no gene match: 2. Germline-derived CDR1 and CDR2 are SGHNT and YENEEA. This CDR3 is 14 amino acids long. This CDR3 is CASSSGLAGDTQYF. The CDR3 nucleotides read TGTGCCAGCAGCTCAGGACTAGCGGGGGATACGCAGTATTTT.

The V call is TRBV29-1, the J call TRBJ1-1; D gene ambiguous. Looked up from germline, CDR1 is SQVTM and CDR2 is ANQGSEA. CDR3 length equals 11 residues. Trimming stripped 7 bases from V and 4 bases from J, with 10 bases between. CDR3 loop: CSAISVTEAFF. The CDR3 nucleotides are TGCAGCGCAATCTCGGTCACTGAAGCTTTCTTT.

The chain recombines TRBV15 with TRBJ2-7; no clear D gene. Germline lookup yields CDR1 LNHNV and CDR2 YYDKDF (reference sequence). This CDR3 has 14 amino acids. Trimming left V 0 bases short and J 3 bases short, with 9 bases between. This CDR3 reads CATSRDWGDYEQYF. The CDR3 nucleotides are TGTGCCACCAGCAGAGATTGGGGTGACTACGAGCAGTACTTC.